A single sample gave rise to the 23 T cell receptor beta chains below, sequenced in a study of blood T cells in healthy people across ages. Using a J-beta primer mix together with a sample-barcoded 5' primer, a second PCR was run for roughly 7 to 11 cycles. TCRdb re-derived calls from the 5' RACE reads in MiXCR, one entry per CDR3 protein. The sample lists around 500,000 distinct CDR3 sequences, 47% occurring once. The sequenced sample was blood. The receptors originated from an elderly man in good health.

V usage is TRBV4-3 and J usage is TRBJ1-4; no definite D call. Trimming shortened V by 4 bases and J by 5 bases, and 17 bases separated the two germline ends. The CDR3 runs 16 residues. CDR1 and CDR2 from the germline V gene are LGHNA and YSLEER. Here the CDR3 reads CASSLNNRGLNEKLFF. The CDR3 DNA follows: TGCGCCAGCAGCCTGAATAATCGGGGATTGAATGAAAAACTGTTTTTT.

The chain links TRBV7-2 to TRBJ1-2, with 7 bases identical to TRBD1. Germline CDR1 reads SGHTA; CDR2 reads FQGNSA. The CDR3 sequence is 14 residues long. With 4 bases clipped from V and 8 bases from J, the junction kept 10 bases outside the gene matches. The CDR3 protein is CASSSSGGPEGYTF. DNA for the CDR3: TGTGCCAGCAGCTCCTCAGGGGGGCCGGAGGGCTACACCTTC.

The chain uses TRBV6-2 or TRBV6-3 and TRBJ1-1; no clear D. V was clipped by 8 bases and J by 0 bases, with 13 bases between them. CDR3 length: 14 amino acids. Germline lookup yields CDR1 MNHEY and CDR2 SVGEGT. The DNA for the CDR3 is TGTGCCAGCTATCAAGGCGGGCTGAACACTGAAGCTTTCTTT. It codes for CASYQGGLNTEAFF.

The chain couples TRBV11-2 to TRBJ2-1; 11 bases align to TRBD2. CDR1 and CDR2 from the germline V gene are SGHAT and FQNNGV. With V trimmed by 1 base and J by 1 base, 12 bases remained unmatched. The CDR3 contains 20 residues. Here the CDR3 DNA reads TGTGCCAGCAGCTTAGGAGGCACGCCGGGACTAGCGGCGTCCTACAATGAGCAGTTCTTC. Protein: CASSLGGTPGLAASYNEQFF.

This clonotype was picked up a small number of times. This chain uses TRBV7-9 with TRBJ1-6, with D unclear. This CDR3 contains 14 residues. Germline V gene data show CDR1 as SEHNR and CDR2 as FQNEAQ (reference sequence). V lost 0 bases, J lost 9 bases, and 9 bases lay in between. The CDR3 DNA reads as TGTGCCAGCAGCTTAGCGCAGACGAGTTCACCCCTCCACTTT. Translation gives CASSLAQTSSPLHF.

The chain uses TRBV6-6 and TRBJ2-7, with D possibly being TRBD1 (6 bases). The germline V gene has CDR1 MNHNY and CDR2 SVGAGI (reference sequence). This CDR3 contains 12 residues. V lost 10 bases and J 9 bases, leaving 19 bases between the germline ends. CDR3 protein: CATAGTPRGQYF. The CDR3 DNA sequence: TGTGCCACGGCCGGGACACCTCGCGGGCAGTACTTC.

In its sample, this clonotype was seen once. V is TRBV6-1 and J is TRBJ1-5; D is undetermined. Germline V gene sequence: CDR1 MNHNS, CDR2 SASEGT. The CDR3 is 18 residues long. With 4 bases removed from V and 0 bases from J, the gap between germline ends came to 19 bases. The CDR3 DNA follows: TGTGCCAGCAGTGCCCCAGCGGGGATCCCCTATAGCAATCAGCCCCAGCATTTT. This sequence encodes CASSAPAGIPYSNQPQHF.

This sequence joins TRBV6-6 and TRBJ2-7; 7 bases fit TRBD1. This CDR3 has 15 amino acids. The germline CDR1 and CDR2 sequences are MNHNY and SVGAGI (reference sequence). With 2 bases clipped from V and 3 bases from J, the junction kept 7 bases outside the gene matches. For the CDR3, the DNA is TGTGCCAGCAGTTACACGCCGGGACAGTACTACGAGCAGTACTTC. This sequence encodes CASSYTPGQYYEQYF.

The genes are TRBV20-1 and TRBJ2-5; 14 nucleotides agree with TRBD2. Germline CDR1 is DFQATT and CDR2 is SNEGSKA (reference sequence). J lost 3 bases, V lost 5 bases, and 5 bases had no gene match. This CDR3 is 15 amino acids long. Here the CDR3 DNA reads TGCAGTGCTTGGGGGGGACTAGCGGGGGAAGAGACCCAGTACTTC. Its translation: CSAWGGLAGEETQYF.

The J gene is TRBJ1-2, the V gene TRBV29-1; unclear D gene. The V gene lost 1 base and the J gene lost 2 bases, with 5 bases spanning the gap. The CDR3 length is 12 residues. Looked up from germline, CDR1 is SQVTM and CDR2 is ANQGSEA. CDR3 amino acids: CSVEGTNYGYTF. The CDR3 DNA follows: TGCAGCGTTGAAGGGACCAACTATGGCTACACCTTC.

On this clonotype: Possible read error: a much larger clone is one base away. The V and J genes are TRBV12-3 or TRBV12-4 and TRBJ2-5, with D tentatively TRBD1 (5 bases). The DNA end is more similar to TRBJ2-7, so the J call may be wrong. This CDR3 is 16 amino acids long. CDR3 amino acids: CASSFLTGREGYEQYF. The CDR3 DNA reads TGTGCCAGCAGTTTTCTCACAGGACGCGAAGGTTACGAGCAGTACTTC.

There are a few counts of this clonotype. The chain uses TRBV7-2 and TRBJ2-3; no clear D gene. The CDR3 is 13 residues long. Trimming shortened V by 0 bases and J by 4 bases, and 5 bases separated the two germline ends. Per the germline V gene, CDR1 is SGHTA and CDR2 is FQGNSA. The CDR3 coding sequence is TGTGCCAGCAGCTTAGCGGTGGCAGATACGCAGTATTTT. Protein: CASSLAVADTQYF.

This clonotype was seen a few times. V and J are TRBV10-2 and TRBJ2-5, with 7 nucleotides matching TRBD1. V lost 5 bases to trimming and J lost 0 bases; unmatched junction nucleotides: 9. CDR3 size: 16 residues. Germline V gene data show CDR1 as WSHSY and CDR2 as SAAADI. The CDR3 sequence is CASSPRTGVYQETQYF. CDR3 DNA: TGCGCCAGCAGTCCCCGCACAGGGGTGTACCAAGAGACCCAGTACTTC.

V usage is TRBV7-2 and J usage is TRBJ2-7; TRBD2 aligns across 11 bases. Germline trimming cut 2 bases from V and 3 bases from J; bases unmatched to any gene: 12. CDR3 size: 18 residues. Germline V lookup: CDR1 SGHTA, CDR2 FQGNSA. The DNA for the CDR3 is TGTGCCAGCAGCTTAACTAGCGGGAGAATCGGTCGGGACTACGAGCAGTACTTC. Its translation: CASSLTSGRIGRDYEQYF.

CDR3 sequence reads: CASSAHYSSGEETQYF. CDR3 DNA sequence: TGTGCCAGCAGCGCCCACTATTCTAGCGGTGAAGAGACCCAGTACTTC. The rearrangement joins TRBV9 to TRBJ2-5, with 7 positions matching TRBD2. This CDR3 contains 16 residues. Germline lookup yields CDR1 SGDLS and CDR2 YYNGEE. The V gene end was trimmed by 3 bases and the J gene end by 3 bases; junction bases not matched to a gene: 11.

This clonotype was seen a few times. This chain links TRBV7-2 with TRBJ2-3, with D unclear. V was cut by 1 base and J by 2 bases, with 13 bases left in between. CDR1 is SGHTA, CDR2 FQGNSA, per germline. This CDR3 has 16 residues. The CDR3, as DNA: TGTGCCAGCAGCTTAGTGGGCACTACCTCCACAGATACGCAGTATTTT. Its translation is CASSLVGTTSTDTQYF.

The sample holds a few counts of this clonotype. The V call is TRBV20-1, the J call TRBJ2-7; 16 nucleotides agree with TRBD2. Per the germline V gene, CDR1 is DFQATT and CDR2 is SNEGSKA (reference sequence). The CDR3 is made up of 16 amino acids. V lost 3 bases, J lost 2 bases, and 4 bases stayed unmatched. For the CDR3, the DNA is TGCAGTGCTAGGGGACTAGCGGGAGGGACAACCTACGAGCAGTACTTC. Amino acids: CSARGLAGGTTYEQYF.

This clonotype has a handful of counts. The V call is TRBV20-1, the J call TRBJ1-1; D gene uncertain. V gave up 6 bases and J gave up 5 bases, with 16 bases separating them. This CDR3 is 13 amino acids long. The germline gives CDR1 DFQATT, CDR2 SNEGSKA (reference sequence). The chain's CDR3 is CSAPSEGGTEAFF. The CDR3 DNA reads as TGCAGTGCCCCCTCGGAGGGTGGGACTGAAGCTTTCTTT.

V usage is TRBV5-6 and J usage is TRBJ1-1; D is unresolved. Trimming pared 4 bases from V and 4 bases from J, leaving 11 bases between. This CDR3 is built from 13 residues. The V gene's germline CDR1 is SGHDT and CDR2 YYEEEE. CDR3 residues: CASSPSSGTEAFF. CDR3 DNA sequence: TGTGCCAGCAGCCCGAGTAGTGGCACTGAAGCTTTCTTT.

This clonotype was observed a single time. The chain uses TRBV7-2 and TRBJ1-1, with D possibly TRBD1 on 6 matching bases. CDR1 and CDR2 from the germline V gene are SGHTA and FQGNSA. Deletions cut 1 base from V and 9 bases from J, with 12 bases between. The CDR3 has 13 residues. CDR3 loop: CASSLEQGGKAFF. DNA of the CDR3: TGTGCCAGCAGCTTAGAACAGGGTGGGAAAGCTTTCTTT.

The CDR3 reads CSARDQRGRNTEAFF. The CDR3 DNA follows: TGCAGTGCTAGAGATCAGAGGGGCCGAAACACTGAAGCTTTCTTT. The chain uses TRBV20-1 and TRBJ1-1; possible D gene TRBD1, 5 bases. Germline V gene lookup returns CDR1 DFQATT and CDR2 SNEGSKA (reference sequence). The CDR3 consists of 15 residues. V was pared by 0 bases and J by 2 bases, with 13 bases between.

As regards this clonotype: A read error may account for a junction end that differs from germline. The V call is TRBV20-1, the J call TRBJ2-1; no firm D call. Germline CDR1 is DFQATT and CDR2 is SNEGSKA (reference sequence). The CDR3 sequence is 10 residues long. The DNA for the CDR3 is TGTAGTGCTACCCTTAATGAGCAGTTCTTC. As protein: CSATLNEQFF.

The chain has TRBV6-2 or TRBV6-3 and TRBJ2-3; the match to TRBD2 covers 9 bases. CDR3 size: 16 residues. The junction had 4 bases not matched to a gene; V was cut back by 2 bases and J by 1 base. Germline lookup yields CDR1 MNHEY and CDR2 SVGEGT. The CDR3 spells CASSYEGLAGTDTQYF. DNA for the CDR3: TGTGCCAGCAGTTACGAGGGACTAGCCGGCACAGATACGCAGTATTTT.